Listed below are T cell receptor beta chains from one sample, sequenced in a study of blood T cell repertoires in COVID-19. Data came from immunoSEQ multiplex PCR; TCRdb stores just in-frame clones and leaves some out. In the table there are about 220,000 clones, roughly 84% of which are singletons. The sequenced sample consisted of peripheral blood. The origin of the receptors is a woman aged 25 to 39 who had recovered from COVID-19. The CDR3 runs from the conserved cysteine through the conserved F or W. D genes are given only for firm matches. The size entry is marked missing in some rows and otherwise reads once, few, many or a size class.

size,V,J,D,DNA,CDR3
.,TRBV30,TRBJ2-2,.,TGTGCCTGGAGTGTCGGCAGGGGGGCCGGGGAGCTGTTTTTT,CAWSVGRGAGELFF
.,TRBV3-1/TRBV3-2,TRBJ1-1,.,TGTGCCAGCAGCCAAGATGCGGGTGAAGCTTTCTTT,CASSQDAGEAFF
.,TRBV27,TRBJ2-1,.,TGTGCCAGCAGTTGGAATATCTGGGACTCGAACAATGAGCAGTTCTTC,CASSWNIWDSNNEQFF
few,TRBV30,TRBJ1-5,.,TGTGCCTGGAGTGCCCGGGGCAATCAGCCCCAGCATTTT,CAWSARGNQPQHF
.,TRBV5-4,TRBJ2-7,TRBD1,TGTGCCAGCAGCTGGCGGACAGGGGCTACCTACGAGCAGTACTTC,CASSWRTGATYEQYF
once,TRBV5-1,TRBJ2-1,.,TGCGCCAGCACCAACAGGAGCTCCTACAATGAGCAGTTCTTC,CASTNRSSYNEQFF
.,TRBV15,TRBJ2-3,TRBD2,TGTGCCACCAGCAGAGCTAGCGGGAGAACAGATACGCAGTATTTT,CATSRASGRTDTQYF
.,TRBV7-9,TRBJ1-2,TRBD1,TGTGCCAGCAGCAACAGGGGGCCAGACTATGGCTACACCTTC,CASSNRGPDYGYTF
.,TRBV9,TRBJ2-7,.,TGTGCCAGCAGCGTAGGGGCTCTCGGGGGCGAGCAGTACTTC,CASSVGALGGEQYF
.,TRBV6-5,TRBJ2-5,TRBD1,TGTGCCAGCACCGCGGACAGGGAAGGACGAGAGACCCAGTACTTC,CASTADREGRETQYF
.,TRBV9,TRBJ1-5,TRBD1,TGTGCCAGCAGCCTCGACAGGGCGAGGCAGCCCCAGCATTTT,CASSLDRARQPQHF
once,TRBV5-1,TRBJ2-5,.,TGCGCCAGCAGCTTCGGCGCCTTATACCGATCAGGAGAGACCCAGTACTTC,CASSFGALYRSGETQYF
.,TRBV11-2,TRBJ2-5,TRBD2,TGTGCCAGCAGCCCCCGACTAGCGGGGGTACAAGAGACCCAGTACTTC,CASSPRLAGVQETQYF
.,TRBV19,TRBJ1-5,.,TGTGCCAGTAGTATAGTCGCAGGGTCTAGCAATCAGCCCCAGCATTTT,CASSIVAGSSNQPQHF
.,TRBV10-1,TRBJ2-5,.,TGCGCCAGCAGTGGCGCGGGGCAAGAGACCCAGTACTTC,CASSGAGQETQYF
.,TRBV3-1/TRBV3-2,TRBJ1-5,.,TGTGCCAGCAGCCAAGAGAATAGTCAGCCCCAGCATTTT,CASSQENSQPQHF
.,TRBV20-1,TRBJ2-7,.,TGCAGTGCTAGTGGGGACACCTACGAGCAGTACTTC,CSASGDTYEQYF
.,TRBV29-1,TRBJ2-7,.,TGCAGCGTTAGTACGGGACACTCCTACGAGCAGTACTTC,CSVSTGHSYEQYF
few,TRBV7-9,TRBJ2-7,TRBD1,TGTGCCAGCAGCTTAAGGCACAGGGGGCCGGAGGAGCAGTACTTC,CASSLRHRGPEEQYF
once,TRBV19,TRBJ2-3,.,TGTGCCAGTAGTATGATCGGGACACTCCGCACAGATACGCAGTATTTT,CASSMIGTLRTDTQYF
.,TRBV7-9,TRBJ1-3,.,TGTGCCAGCAGAAAAGTGGCCTCTGGAAACACCATATATTTT,CASRKVASGNTIYF
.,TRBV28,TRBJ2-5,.,TGTGCCTCCCAGTATCCCACAGGACAAAAGGGAGAGACCCAGTACTTC,CASQYPTGQKGETQYF
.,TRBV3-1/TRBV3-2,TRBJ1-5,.,TGTGCCAGCAGCCAACAGGCTAGCAATCAGCCCCAGCATTTT,CASSQQASNQPQHF
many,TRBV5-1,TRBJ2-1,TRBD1,TGCGCCAGCAGCTTCCGGGACAGCGCCCACAATGAGCAGTTCTTC,CASSFRDSAHNEQFF
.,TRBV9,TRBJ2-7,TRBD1,TGTGCCAGCAGCGATCCAGGACAGGATCCGTACGAGCAGTACTTC,CASSDPGQDPYEQYF
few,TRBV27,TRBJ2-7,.,TGTGCCAGCAGTTTGGACTACGACTCCTACGAGCAGTACTTC,CASSLDYDSYEQYF
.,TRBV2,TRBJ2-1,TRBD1,TGTGCCAGCAGTGAGAACAGGGGGCTCAATGAGCAGTTCTTC,CASSENRGLNEQFF
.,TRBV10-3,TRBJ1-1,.,TGTGCCATCAGTGGGGACACTTTCACTGAAGCTTTCTTT,CAISGDTFTEAFF
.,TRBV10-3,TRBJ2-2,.,TGTGCCACCACGGGGGTCAACACCGGGGAGCTGTTTTTT,CATTGVNTGELFF
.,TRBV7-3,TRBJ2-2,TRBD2,TGTGCCAGCAGCTCCCATTCGGCGGGAGGGAACACCGGGGAGCTGTTTTTT,CASSSHSAGGNTGELFF
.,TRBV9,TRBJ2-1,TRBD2,TGTGCCAGCAGCGTCGGACTAGCGGGAGCCGACAATGAGCAGTTCTTC,CASSVGLAGADNEQFF
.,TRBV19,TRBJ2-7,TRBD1,TGTGCCAGTAGTCGGACCCCGGGACAGGGGTCCCACGAGCAGTACTTC,CASSRTPGQGSHEQYF
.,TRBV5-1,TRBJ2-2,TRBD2,TGCGCCAGCACATCCCGGGAGGGTATCCGGGAGCTGTTTTTT,CASTSREGIRELFF
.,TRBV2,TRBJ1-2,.,TGTGCCAGCAAGCGGAGCCGTAACTATGGCTACACCTTC,CASKRSRNYGYTF
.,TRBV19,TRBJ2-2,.,TGTGCCAGTAGTCCCGGGGTTCACACCGGGGAGCTGTTTTTT,CASSPGVHTGELFF
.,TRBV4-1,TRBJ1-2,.,TGCGCCAGCAGCCACGCTACTCCAACGTCACGACTCCGGACTAATGGCTACACCTTC,CASSHATPTSRLRTNGYTF
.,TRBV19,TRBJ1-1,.,TGTGCCAGTAACACAGGGTTTGTCACTGAAGCTTTCTTT,CASNTGFVTEAFF
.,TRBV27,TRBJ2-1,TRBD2,TGTGCCAGCAGTTTAGTCCGGACTAGCGGGGCCCCCGAGCAGTTCTTC,CASSLVRTSGAPEQFF
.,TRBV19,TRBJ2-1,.,TGTGCCAGCCGGACCAGGGTAGGTGAGCAGTTCTTC,CASRTRVGEQFF
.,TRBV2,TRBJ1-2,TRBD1,TGTGCCAGCAGGGGGACAGGAGGCTATGGCTACACCTTC,CASRGTGGYGYTF
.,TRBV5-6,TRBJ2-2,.,TGTGCCAGCAGCCCCGAGCCGGGCACCGGGGAGCTGTTTTTT,CASSPEPGTGELFF
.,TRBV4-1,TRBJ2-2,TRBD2,TGCGCCAGCAGCTCGCCTAGCGGGAGGGCCACCGGGGAGCTGTTTTTT,CASSSPSGRATGELFF
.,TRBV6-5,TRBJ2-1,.,TGTGCCAGCAGTTACGGGGCCCCGCACTCCTACAATGAGCAGTTCTTC,CASSYGAPHSYNEQFF
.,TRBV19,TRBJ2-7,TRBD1,TGTGCCAGTAAGTTACAGGGGGATGGACAGGAGCAGTACTTC,CASKLQGDGQEQYF
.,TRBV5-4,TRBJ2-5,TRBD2,TGTGCCAGCAGCTTGGGGGGGGGAGGGCCTCGAGGAACAGAGACCCAGTACTTC,CASSLGGGGPRGTETQYF
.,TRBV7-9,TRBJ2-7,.,TGTGCCAGCAGCTCGACAGCATATCGGTCTTACGAGCAGTACTTC,CASSSTAYRSYEQYF